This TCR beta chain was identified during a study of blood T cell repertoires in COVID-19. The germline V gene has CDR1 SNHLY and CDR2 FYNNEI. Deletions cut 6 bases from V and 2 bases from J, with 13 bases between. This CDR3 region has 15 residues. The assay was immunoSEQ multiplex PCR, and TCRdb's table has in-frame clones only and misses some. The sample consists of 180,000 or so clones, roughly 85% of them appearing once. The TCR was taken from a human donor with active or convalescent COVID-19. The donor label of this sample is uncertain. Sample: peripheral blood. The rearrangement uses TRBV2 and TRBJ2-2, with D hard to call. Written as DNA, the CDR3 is TGTGCCAGCAGAATTGCCCCACAAAACACCGGGGAGCTGTTTTTT. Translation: CASRIAPQNTGELFF.